A few counts support the clone carrying this T cell receptor (beta chain). Its antigen is still unknown. This sample stems from a study of cytotoxic CD8 clonotypes in ibrutinib-treated CLL. Looking at the study overall: Among the patients, around ten presented as relapsed/refractory and approximately 14 as treatment-naive; some 17 showed unmutated IGHV.

Some clones are missing from TCRdb's copy, which holds only in-frame ones; the method was immunoSEQ multiplex PCR. The sample records roughly 250,000 clones, roughly 70% being singletons. The study, taken as a whole, reports: On treatment, the uncommon public clonotypes contracted or remained stable. Clonality correlated strongly with circulating CD8+ T cells and exceeded age-matched healthy donors at baseline.

V lost 4 bases to trimming and J lost 5 bases; unmatched junction nucleotides: 8. From germline, CDR1 is MGHDK and CDR2 SYGVNS. The CDR3 runs to 15 residues. The starting material was PBMCs, obtained after 24 months of ibrutinib treatment. This receptor was obtained from a human donor with chronic lymphocytic leukemia. The chain recombines TRBV25-1 with TRBJ2-7, with 10 bases matching TRBD1. In nucleotides, the CDR3 is TGTGCCAGCAGTGTTACCGGGACAGGGGCCCACGAGCAGTACTTC. Amino acids: CASSVTGTGAHEQYF.